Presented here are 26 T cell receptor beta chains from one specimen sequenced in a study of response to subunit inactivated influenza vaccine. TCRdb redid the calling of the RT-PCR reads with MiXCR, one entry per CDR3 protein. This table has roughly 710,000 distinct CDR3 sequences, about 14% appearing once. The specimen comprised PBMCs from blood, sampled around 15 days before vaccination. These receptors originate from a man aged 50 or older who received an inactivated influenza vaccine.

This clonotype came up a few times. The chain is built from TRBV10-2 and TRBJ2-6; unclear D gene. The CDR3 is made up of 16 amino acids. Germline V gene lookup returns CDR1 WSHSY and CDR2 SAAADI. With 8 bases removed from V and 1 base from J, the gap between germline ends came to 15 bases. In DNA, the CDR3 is TGCGCCAGCCGACCCGAGTCAACTTCTGGGGCCAACGTCCTGACTTTC. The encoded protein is CASRPESTSGANVLTF.

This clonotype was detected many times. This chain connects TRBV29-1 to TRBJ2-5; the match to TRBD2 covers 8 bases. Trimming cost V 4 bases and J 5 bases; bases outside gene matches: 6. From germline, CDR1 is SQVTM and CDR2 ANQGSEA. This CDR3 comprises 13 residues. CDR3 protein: CSVAGLVSETQYF. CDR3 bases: TGCAGCGTTGCGGGACTAGTATCGGAGACCCAGTACTTC.

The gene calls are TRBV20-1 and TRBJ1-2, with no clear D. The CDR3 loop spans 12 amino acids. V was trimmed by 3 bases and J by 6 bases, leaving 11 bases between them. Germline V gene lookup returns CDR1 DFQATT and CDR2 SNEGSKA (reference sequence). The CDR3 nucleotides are TGCAGTGCTAGTAGAGTTTTGGATGGCTACACCTTC. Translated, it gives CSASRVLDGYTF.

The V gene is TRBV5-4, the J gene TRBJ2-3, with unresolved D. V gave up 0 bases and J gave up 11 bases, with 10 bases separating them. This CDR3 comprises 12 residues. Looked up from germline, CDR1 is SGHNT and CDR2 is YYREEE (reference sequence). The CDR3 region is CASSLDRRRQYF. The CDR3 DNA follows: TGTGCCAGCAGCTTGGATCGACGGAGGCAGTATTTT.

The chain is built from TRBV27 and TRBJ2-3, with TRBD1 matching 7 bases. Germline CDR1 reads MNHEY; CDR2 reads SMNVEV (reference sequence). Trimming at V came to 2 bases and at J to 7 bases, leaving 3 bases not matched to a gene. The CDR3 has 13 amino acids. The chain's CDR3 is CASSLTGENTQYF. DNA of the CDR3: TGTGCCAGCAGTTTAACAGGGGAAAATACGCAGTATTTT.

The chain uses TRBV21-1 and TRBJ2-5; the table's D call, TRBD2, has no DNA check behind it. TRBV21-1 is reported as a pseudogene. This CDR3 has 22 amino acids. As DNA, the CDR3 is TGTGCCAGCAGCAAAGTGGTAAGGTGGGACCCCCCGACTAGCAGACACCAAGAGACCCAGTACTTC. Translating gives CASSKVVRWDPPTSRHQETQYF.

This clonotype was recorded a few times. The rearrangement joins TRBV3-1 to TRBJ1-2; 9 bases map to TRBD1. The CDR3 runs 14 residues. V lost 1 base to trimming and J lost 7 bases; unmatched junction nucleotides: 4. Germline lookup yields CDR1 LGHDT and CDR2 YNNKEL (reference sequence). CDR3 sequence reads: CASSQAGTGLGYTF. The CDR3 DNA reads TGTGCCAGCAGCCAAGCCGGGACAGGGCTTGGCTACACCTTC.

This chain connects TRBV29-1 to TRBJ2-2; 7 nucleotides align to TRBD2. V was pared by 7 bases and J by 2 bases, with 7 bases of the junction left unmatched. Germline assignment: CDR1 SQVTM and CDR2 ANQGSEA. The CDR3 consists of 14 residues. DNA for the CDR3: TGCAGCGGAGGGGCGGGGGTCAACACCGGGGAGCTGTTTTTT. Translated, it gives CSGGAGVNTGELFF.

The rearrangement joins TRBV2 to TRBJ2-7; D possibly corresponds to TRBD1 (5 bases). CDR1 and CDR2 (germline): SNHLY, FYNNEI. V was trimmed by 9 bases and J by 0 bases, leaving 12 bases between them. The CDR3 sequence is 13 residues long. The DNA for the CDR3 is TGTGCCAGTACAGGAGATCTCTCCTACGAGCAGTACTTC. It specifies CASTGDLSYEQYF.

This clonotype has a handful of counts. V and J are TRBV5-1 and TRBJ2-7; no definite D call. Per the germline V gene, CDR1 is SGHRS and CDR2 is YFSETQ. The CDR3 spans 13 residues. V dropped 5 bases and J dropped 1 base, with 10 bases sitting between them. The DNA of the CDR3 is TGCGCCAGCAGTTACACAGAATCCTACGAGCAGTACTTC. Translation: CASSYTESYEQYF.

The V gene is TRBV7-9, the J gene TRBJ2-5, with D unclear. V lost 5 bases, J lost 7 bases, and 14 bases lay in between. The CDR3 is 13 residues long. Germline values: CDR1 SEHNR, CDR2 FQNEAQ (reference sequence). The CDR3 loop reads CASSEDGRATQYF. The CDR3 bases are TGTGCCAGCAGCGAGGACGGACGGGCGACCCAGTACTTC.

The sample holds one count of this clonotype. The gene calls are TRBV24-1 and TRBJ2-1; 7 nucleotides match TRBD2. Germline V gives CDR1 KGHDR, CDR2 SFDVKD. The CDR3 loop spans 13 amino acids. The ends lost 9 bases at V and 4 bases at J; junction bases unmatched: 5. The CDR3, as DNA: TGTGCCACCCGGGTACTAGCGTACAATGAGCAGTTCTTC. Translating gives CATRVLAYNEQFF.

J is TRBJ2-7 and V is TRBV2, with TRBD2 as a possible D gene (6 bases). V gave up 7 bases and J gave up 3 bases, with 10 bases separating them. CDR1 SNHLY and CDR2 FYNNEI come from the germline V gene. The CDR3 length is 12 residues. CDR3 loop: CASTVGGYEQYF. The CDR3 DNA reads TGTGCCAGCACGGTGGGAGGCTACGAGCAGTACTTC.

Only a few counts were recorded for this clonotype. The DNA of the CDR3 is TGCGCCAGCAGCTTGGTTGGCAGGGGGTTCACCTACGAGCAGTACTTC. Its protein product is CASSLVGRGFTYEQYF. This chain uses TRBV5-1 with TRBJ2-7; 7 bases are a match to TRBD1. CDR1 is SGHRS, CDR2 YFSETQ, per germline. CDR3 length: 16 residues. V trimming: 0 bases; J trimming: 2 bases; junction bases outside the gene matches: 8.

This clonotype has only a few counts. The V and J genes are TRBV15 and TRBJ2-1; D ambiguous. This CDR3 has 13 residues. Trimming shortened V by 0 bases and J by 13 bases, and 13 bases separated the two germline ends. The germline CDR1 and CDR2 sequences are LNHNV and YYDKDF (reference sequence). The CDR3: CATSRDHRSRQFF. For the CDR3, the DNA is TGTGCCACCAGCAGAGATCATCGGTCCCGCCAGTTCTTC.

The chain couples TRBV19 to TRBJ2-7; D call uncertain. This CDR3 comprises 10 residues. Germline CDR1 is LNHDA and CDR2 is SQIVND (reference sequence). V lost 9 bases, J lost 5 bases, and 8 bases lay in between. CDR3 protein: CASRCHEQYF. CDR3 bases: TGTGCCAGCCGCTGCCACGAGCAGTACTTC.

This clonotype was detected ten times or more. This chain's CDR3 is CASSLTGLETQYF. The CDR3 DNA is TGTGCCAGCAGCTTAACAGGGTTGGAGACCCAGTACTTC. The V gene is TRBV7-3, the J gene TRBJ2-5; D gene ambiguous. CDR1 is SGHTA and CDR2 is FQGTGA in the germline V gene. CDR3 length equals 13 residues. The V end was cut by 0 bases, the J end by 5 bases, with 7 bases between.

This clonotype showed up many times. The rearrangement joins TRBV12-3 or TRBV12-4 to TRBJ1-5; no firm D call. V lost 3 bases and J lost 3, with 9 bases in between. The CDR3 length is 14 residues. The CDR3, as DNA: TGTGCCAGCAGTTTCGCCGGCACCAATCAGCCCCAGCATTTT. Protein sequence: CASSFAGTNQPQHF.

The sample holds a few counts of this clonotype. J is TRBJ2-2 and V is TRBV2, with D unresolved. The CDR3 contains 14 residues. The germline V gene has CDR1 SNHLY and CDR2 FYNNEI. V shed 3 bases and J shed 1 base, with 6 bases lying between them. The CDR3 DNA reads TGTGCCAGCAGTGACAGGTGGAACACCGGGGAGCTGTTTTTT. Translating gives CASSDRWNTGELFF.

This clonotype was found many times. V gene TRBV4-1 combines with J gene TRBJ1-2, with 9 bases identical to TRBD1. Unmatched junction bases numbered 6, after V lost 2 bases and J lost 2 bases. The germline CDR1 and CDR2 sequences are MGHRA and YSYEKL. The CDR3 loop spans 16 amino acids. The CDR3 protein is CASSQPPGQGNYGYTF. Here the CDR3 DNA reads TGCGCCAGCAGCCAACCACCGGGACAGGGAAACTATGGCTACACCTTC.

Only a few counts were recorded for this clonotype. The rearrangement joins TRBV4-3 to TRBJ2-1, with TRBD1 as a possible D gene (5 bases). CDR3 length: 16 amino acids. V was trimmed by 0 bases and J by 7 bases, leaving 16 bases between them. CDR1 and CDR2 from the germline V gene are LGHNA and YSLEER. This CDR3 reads CASSQDFTGVYNEQFF. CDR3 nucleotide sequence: TGCGCCAGCAGCCAAGATTTTACAGGAGTTTATAATGAGCAGTTCTTC.

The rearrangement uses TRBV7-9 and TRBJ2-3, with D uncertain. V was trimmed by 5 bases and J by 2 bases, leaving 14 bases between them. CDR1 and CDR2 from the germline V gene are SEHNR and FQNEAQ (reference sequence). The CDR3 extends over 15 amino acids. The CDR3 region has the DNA TGTGCCAGCAGCGCGTCAGGTTTTTTCACAGATACGCAGTATTTT. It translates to CASSASGFFTDTQYF.

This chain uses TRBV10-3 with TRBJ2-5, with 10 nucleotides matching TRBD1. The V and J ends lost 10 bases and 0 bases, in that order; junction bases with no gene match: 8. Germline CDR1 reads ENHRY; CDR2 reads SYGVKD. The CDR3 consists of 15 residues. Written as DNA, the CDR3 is TGTGCCACCGCCCCGGACAGGGGGTACCAAGAGACCCAGTACTTC. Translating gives CATAPDRGYQETQYF.

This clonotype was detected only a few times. The chain's CDR3 is CASSLTGTGAADTQYF. The CDR3 DNA follows: TGTGCCAGCAGTTTGACCGGGACAGGCGCTGCAGATACGCAGTATTTT. V is TRBV27 and J is TRBJ2-3; TRBD1 matches 8 bases. Losses at the gene ends were 3 bases for V and 4 bases for J; bases not matched to a gene: 9. The V gene's germline CDR1 is MNHEY and CDR2 SMNVEV (reference sequence). CDR3 length: 16 amino acids.

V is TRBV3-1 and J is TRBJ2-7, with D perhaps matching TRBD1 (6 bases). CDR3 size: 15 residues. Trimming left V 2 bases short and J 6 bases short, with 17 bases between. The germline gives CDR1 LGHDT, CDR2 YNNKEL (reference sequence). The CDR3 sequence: CASSQRQGSTGEQYF. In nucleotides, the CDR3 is TGTGCCAGCAGCCAACGTCAGGGCTCGACAGGCGAGCAGTACTTC.

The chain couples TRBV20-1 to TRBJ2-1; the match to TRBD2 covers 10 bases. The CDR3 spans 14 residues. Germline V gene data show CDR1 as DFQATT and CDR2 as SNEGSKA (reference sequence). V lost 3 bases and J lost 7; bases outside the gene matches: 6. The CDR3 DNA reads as TGCAGTGCTAGGAGCGGGGGGGCTTGGAATGAGCAGTTCTTC. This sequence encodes CSARSGGAWNEQFF.